These T cell receptor beta chains were read from a single sample in a study of cytomegalovirus exposure and HLA in healthy donors. Using immunoSEQ multiplex PCR, the repertoire was profiled, and TCRdb retains in-frame clones only, with some absent. In the table there are more than 100,000 clones, 75% to 85% of which are singletons. The specimen was PBMCs. These receptors all come from a woman in her 40s in good health and CMV-seronegative. The CDR3 runs from the conserved cysteine through the conserved F or W. A D gene is named only where the DNA matches it firmly. Clone size, where shown, is once, few, many, or a class for clones that have expanded.

cdr3_aa: CASSLQDTRFYNEQFF
cdr3_nt: TGTGCCAGCTCCCTACAGGACACAAGATTTTACAATGAGCAGTTCTTC
clone_size: -
d_call: -
v_call: TRBV18
j_call: TRBJ2-1

cdr3_aa: CASRDAGTAGGELFF
cdr3_nt: TGTGCCAGCAGGGACGCTGGGACAGCAGGCGGGGAGTTGTTTTTT
clone_size: -
d_call: -
v_call: TRBV2
j_call: TRBJ2-2

cdr3_aa: CASSFVTGELFF
cdr3_nt: TGTGCCAGCAGTTTCGTCACCGGGGAGCTGTTTTTT
clone_size: -
d_call: -
v_call: TRBV6-5
j_call: TRBJ2-2

cdr3_aa: CASSGDSRGSEQFF
cdr3_nt: TGTGCCAGCAGTGGGGACTCAAGAGGGAGTGAGCAGTTCTTC
clone_size: -
d_call: -
v_call: TRBV6-5
j_call: TRBJ2-1

cdr3_aa: CASGFSGRAGGQYF
cdr3_nt: TGTGCCAGCGGGTTCTCAGGCAGGGCAGGTGGGCAGTACTTC
clone_size: -
d_call: -
v_call: TRBV27
j_call: TRBJ2-7

cdr3_aa: CASSQIDRVGGYTF
cdr3_nt: TGTGCCAGCAGTCAGATAGACAGGGTCGGTGGCTACACCTTC
clone_size: few
d_call: TRBD1
v_call: TRBV6-5
j_call: TRBJ1-2

cdr3_aa: CASSIGTGLYEQYF
cdr3_nt: TGTGCCAGTAGTATCGGGACAGGCCTCTACGAGCAGTACTTC
clone_size: -
d_call: TRBD1
v_call: TRBV19
j_call: TRBJ2-7

cdr3_aa: CSVKSGGLDTQYF
cdr3_nt: TGCAGCGTTAAGAGCGGGGGGTTGGATACGCAGTATTTT
clone_size: -
d_call: TRBD2
v_call: TRBV29-1
j_call: TRBJ2-3

cdr3_aa: CASSQDRGQGVGLGPQHF
cdr3_nt: TGCGCCAGCAGCCAAGATCGGGGACAGGGGGTAGGGTTAGGGCCCCAGCATTTT
clone_size: -
d_call: TRBD1
v_call: TRBV4-1
j_call: TRBJ1-5

cdr3_aa: CSTGAEQGYGYTF
cdr3_nt: TGCAGCACTGGGGCGGAACAGGGGTATGGCTACACCTTC
clone_size: -
d_call: TRBD1
v_call: TRBV29-1
j_call: TRBJ1-2

cdr3_aa: CASRETSGDYNEQFF
cdr3_nt: TGCGCCAGCAGGGAGACTAGCGGGGATTACAATGAGCAGTTCTTC
clone_size: -
d_call: TRBD2
v_call: TRBV5-1
j_call: TRBJ2-1

cdr3_aa: CAISELAPGADTQYF
cdr3_nt: TGTGCCATCAGTGAACTAGCCCCTGGGGCAGATACGCAGTATTTT
clone_size: -
d_call: -
v_call: TRBV10-3
j_call: TRBJ2-3

cdr3_aa: CASSYNLDRGKDGYTF
cdr3_nt: TGTGCCAGCAGTTACAATCTCGACAGGGGAAAGGATGGCTACACCTTC
clone_size: -
d_call: TRBD1
v_call: TRBV6-5
j_call: TRBJ1-2

cdr3_aa: CASANFRETQYF
cdr3_nt: TGTGCTAGTGCCAACTTTCGGGAGACCCAGTACTTC
clone_size: -
d_call: -
v_call: TRBV12-5
j_call: TRBJ2-5

cdr3_aa: CSASRPYGYTF
cdr3_nt: TGCAGTGCTAGCAGGCCTTATGGCTACACCTTC
clone_size: -
d_call: -
v_call: TRBV20-1
j_call: TRBJ1-2

cdr3_aa: CASRGTGGQPQHF
cdr3_nt: TGTGCCAGCAGGGGGACAGGGGGTCAGCCCCAGCATTTT
clone_size: -
d_call: TRBD1
v_call: TRBV27
j_call: TRBJ1-5

cdr3_aa: CASSPGGRGEKLFF
cdr3_nt: TGTGCCAGCAGCCCTGGGGGGAGAGGAGAAAAACTGTTTTTT
clone_size: -
d_call: -
v_call: TRBV28
j_call: TRBJ1-4

cdr3_aa: CASGVLDRGYSYEQYF
cdr3_nt: TGTGCTAGTGGCGTCCTCGACAGGGGCTACTCCTACGAGCAGTACTTC
clone_size: few
d_call: TRBD1
v_call: TRBV12-5
j_call: TRBJ2-7

cdr3_aa: CASNWQGDTGELFF
cdr3_nt: TGTGCCAGTAATTGGCAGGGGGACACCGGGGAGCTGTTTTTT
clone_size: -
d_call: TRBD1
v_call: TRBV19
j_call: TRBJ2-2

cdr3_aa: CASTLGGADQPQHF
cdr3_nt: TGTGCCAGCACCCTGGGGGGGGCTGATCAGCCCCAGCATTTT
clone_size: -
d_call: -
v_call: TRBV6-1
j_call: TRBJ1-5

cdr3_aa: CASSSTQGIGEKLFF
cdr3_nt: TGTGCCAGCAGCTCCACACAGGGCATCGGTGAAAAACTGTTTTTT
clone_size: -
d_call: -
v_call: TRBV11-2
j_call: TRBJ1-4

cdr3_aa: CAISGDRGQSSGNTIYF
cdr3_nt: TGTGCCATCAGTGGGGACAGGGGGCAGAGCTCTGGAAACACCATATATTTT
clone_size: -
d_call: TRBD1
v_call: TRBV10-3
j_call: TRBJ1-3

cdr3_aa: CSGLTGDGYPF
cdr3_nt: TGCAGCGGCCTGACAGGTGATGGCTACCCCTTC
clone_size: -
d_call: -
v_call: TRBV29-1
j_call: TRBJ1-2

cdr3_aa: CASSLLALVGVNTEAFF
cdr3_nt: TGCGCCAGCAGCCTTTTAGCTCTCGTAGGGGTGAACACTGAAGCTTTCTTT
clone_size: -
d_call: -
v_call: TRBV4-1
j_call: TRBJ1-1